What follows describes a single T cell receptor (beta chain). What it binds is unknown. The sample belongs to a study of cytomegalovirus exposure and HLA in healthy donors. The study, taken as a whole, reports: The CMV antigen specificity of a few CMV-associated chains was confirmed through in vitro analysis. A later analysis reportedly found that, within productive TCRs, an Asian-associated ancestry cluster had fewer N-insertions than the mean observed across the approximately 700 donors. The classifier was said to identify cytomegalovirus status with high specificity and sensitivity. A later analysis showed that HLA-associated TCR beta chains had undergone more clonal expansion than equally common others.

Primers: 60 Vbeta forward and 13 Jbeta reverse. TCRdb keeps only in-frame clones here, not all; method: immunoSEQ multiplex PCR. The sample carries around 210,000 clones, around 86% recorded once. Trimming pared 5 bases from V and 6 bases from J, leaving 24 bases between. The germline V gene encodes CDR1 LNHNV and CDR2 YYDKDF (reference sequence). The length of the CDR3 is 17 residues. The sequence derives from a woman aged 40 to 50 in good health and CMV-seronegative. The chain carries TRBV15 and TRBJ2-3; perhaps TRBD2 as D (5 bases). Sequencing used PBMCs. The CDR3 here is CATSRAIRLSLTDTQYF. In nucleotides, the CDR3 is TGTGCCACCAGCCGTGCCATTCGACTATCCTTAACCGATACGCAGTATTTT.